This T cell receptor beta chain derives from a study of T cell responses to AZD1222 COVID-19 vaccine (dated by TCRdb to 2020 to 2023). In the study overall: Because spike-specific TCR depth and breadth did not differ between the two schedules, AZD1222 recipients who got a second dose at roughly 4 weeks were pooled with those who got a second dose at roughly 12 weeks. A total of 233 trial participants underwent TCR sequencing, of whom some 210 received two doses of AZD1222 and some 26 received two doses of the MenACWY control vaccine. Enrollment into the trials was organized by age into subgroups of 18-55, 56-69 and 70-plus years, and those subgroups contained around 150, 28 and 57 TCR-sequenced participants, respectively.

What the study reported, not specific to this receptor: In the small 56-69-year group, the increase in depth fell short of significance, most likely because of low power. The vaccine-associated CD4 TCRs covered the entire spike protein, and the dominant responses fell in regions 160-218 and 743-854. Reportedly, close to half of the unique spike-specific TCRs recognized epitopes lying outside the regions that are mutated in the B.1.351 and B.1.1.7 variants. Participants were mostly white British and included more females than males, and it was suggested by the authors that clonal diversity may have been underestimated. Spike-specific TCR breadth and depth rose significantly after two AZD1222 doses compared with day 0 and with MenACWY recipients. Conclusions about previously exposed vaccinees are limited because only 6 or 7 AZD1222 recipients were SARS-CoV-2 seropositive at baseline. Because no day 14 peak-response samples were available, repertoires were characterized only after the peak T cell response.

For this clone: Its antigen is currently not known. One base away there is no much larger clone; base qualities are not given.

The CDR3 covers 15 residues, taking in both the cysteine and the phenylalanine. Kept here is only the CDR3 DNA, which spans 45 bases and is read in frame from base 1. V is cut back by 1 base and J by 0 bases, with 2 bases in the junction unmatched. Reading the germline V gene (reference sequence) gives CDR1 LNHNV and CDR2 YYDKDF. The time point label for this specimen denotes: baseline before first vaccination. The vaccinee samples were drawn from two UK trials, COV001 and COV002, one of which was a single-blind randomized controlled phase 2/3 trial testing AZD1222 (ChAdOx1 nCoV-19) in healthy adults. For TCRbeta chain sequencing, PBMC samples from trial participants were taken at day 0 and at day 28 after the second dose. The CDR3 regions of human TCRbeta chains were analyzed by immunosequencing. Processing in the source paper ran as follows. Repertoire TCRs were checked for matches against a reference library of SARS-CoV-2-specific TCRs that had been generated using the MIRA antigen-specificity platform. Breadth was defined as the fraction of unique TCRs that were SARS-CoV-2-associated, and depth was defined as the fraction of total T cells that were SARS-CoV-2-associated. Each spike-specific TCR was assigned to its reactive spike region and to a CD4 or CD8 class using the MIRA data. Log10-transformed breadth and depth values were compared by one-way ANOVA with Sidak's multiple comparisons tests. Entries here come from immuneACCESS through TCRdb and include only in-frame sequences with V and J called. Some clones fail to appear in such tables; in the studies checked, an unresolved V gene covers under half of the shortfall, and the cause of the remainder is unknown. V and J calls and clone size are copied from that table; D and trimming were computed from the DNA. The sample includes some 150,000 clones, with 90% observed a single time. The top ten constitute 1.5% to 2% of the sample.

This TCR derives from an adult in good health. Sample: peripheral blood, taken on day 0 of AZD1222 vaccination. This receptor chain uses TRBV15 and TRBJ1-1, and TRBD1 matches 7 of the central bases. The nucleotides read TGTGCCACCAGCAGAGTGGACAGGATGAACACTGAAGCTTTCTTT. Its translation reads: CATSRVDRMNTEAFF.